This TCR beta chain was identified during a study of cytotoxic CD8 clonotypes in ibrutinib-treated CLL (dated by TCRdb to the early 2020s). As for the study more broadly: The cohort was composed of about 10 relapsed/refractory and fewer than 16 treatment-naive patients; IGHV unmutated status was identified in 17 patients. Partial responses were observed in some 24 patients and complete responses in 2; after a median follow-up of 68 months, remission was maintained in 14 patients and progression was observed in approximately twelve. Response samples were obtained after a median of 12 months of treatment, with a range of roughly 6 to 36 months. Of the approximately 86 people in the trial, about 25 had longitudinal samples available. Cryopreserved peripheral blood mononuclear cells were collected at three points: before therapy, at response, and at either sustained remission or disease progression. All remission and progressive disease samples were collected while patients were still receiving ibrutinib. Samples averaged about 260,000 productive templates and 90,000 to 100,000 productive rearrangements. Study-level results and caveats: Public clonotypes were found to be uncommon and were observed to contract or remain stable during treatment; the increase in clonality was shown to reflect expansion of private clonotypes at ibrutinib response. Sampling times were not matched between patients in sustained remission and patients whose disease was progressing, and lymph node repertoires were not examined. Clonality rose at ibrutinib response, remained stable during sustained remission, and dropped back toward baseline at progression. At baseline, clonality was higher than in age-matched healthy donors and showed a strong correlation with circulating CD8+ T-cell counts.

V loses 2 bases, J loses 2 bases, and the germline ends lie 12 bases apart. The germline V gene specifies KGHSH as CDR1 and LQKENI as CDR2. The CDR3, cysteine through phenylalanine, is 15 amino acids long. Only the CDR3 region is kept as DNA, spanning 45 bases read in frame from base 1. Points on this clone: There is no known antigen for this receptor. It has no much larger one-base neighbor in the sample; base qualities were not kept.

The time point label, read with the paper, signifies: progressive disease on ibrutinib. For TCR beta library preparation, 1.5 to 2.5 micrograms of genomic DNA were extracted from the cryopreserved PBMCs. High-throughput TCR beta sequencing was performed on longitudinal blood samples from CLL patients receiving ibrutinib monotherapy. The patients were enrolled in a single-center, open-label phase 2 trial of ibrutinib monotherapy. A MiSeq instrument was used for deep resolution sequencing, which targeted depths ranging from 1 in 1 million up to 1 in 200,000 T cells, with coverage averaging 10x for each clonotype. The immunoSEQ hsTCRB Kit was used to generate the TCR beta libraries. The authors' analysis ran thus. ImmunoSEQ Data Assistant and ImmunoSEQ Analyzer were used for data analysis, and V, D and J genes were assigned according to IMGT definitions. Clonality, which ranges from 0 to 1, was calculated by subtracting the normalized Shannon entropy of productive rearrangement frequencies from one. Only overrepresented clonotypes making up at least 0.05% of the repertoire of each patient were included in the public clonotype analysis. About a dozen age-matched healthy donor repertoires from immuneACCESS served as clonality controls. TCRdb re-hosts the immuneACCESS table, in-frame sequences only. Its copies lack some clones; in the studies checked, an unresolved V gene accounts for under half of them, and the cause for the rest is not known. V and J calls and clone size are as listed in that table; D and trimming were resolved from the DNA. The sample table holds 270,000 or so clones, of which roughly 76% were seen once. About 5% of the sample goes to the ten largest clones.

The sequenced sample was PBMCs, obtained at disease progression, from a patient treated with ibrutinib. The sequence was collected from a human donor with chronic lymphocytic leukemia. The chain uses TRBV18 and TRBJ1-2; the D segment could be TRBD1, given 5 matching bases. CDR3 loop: CASSPLDRGNYGYTF. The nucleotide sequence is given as TGTGCCAGCTCACCATTAGACAGAGGAAACTATGGCTACACCTTC.